The 25 T cell receptor beta chains below were found in one sample sequenced in a study of identical twins. TCRdb itself ran the 5' RACE reads through MiXCR, one entry per CDR3 protein. Of 600,000 to 700,000 distinct CDR3 sequences in the sample, about 20% are singletons; the top ten hold 4% to 5.5%. The sample was also linked to a second study, of T cells expressing NK-cell markers.

The sample taken for sequencing was PBMCs. Receptors were obtained from a woman under 30 in good health.

This rearrangement joins TRBV5-1 to TRBJ2-1; 10 nucleotides align to TRBD2. This CDR3 is built from 16 residues. J lost 8 bases, V lost 3 bases, and 11 bases had no gene match. Looked up from germline, CDR1 is SGHRS and CDR2 is YFSETQ. The CDR3: CASSSGAPSGGYEQFF. The CDR3 region has the DNA TGCGCCAGCAGCTCAGGGGCTCCTAGCGGGGGCTATGAGCAGTTCTTC.

In DNA, the CDR3 is TGTGCCACCAGTGACCGACAGGGCAGCTACACCTTC. Its translation: CATSDRQGSYTF. V usage is TRBV24-1 and J usage is TRBJ1-2, with 7 bases aligning to TRBD1. CDR1 is KGHDR, CDR2 SFDVKD, per germline. J lost 9 bases, V lost 4 bases, and 4 bases had no gene match. The CDR3 runs 12 residues.

The chain combines TRBV5-1 with TRBJ2-1; the match to TRBD2 covers 9 bases. Trimming cost V 4 bases and J 0 bases; bases outside gene matches: 14. This CDR3 is built from 19 residues. Germline-derived CDR1 and CDR2 are SGHRS and YFSETQ. Here the CDR3 reads CASSRPGLARSSSYNEQFF. CDR3 bases: TGCGCCAGCAGCCGCCCGGGACTAGCAAGAAGTTCCTCCTACAATGAGCAGTTCTTC. The complete variable domain, with remaining parts taken from reference TRBV5-1 and TRBJ2-1, reads KAGVTQTPRYLIKTRGQQVTLSCSPISGHRSVSWYQQTPGQGLQFLFEYFSETQRNKGNFPGRFSGRQFSNSRSEMNVSTLELGDSALYLCASSRPGLARSSSYNEQFFGPGTRLTVL.

This clonotype was detected only a few times. The V call is TRBV10-3, the J call TRBJ2-3; TRBD1 agrees at 9 bases. The CDR3 has 17 amino acids. The germline V gene encodes CDR1 ENHRY and CDR2 SYGVKD. The trim removed 5 bases at V and 2 bases at J, leaving 11 bases unmatched. CDR3 loop: CAISPHTGQGNTDTQYF. The DNA for the CDR3 is TGTGCCATCAGTCCGCATACGGGACAGGGAAACACAGATACGCAGTATTTT.

CDR3 DNA sequence: TGTGCCAGCCCGGAGGGGATAGCGGGGGCCTACAATGAGCAGTTCTTC. As protein: CASPEGIAGAYNEQFF. The rearrangement uses TRBV7-9 and TRBJ2-1; 9 nucleotides align to TRBD2. V dropped 8 bases and J dropped 2; count of bases not matched to a gene: 10. This CDR3 is built from 16 residues. CDR1 is SEHNR and CDR2 is FQNEAQ in the germline V gene (reference sequence). Filled out from reference TRBV7-9 and TRBJ2-1, the complete variable domain reads DTGVSQNPRHKITKRGQNVTFRCDPISEHNRLYWYRQTLGQGPEFLTYFQNEAQLEKSRLLSDRFSAERPKGSFSTLEIQRTEQGDSAMYLCASPEGIAGAYNEQFFGPGTRLTVL.

This chain uses TRBV20-1 with TRBJ2-7; D is possibly TRBD1 or TRBD2 (6 bases each). CDR3 length: 12 amino acids. Trimming pared 7 bases from V and 3 bases from J, leaving 13 bases between. Germline CDR1 and CDR2: DFQATT and SNEGSKA (reference sequence). The CDR3 region is CSGKGGFYEQYF. The DNA for the CDR3 is TGCAGTGGTAAGGGGGGATTCTACGAGCAGTACTTC.

In its sample, this clonotype was seen many times. The rearrangement joins TRBV29-1 to TRBJ2-3, with D possibly matching TRBD2 (5 bases). Germline V gene lookup returns CDR1 SQVTM and CDR2 ANQGSEA. This CDR3 has 15 amino acids. Trimming shortened V by 7 bases and J by 0 bases, and 17 bases separated the two germline ends. DNA of the CDR3: TGCAGCGGACGAGGGATAAGATTAAGCACAGATACGCAGTATTTT. It encodes CSGRGIRLSTDTQYF.

The rearrangement links TRBV20-1 to TRBJ2-1; 8 nucleotides line up with TRBD2. Germline CDR1 is DFQATT and CDR2 is SNEGSKA (reference sequence). The V and J ends lost 6 bases and 9 bases, in that order; junction bases with no gene match: 7. This CDR3 has 12 residues. CDR3 DNA sequence: TGCAGTGCCGCCAGGCGGGAGGCTGAGCAGTTCTTC. This translates into CSAARREAEQFF.

The chain is built from TRBV6-5 and TRBJ1-1; tentatively, D is TRBD1 (5 bases). Per germline, CDR1 MNHEY and CDR2 SVGAGI. V was trimmed by 6 bases and J by 4 bases, leaving 9 bases between them. The CDR3 loop spans 12 amino acids. CDR3 sequence reads: CASRRGATEAFF. In DNA, the CDR3 is TGTGCCAGCAGGAGGGGTGCCACTGAAGCTTTCTTT.

At least ten counts were recorded for this clonotype. The rearrangement uses TRBV29-1 and TRBJ2-1; tentative D call: TRBD2 (6 bases). Trimming cost V 7 bases and J 5 bases, with 18 bases left between them. The CDR3 is made up of 14 amino acids. The V gene's germline CDR1 is SQVTM and CDR2 ANQGSEA. Here the CDR3 reads CSATPGLVNNEQFF. The CDR3, as DNA: TGCAGCGCGACTCCGGGACTCGTAAACAATGAGCAGTTCTTC.

With regard to this clonotype: Possible read error: a much larger clone is one base away. Lacking the conserved final phenylalanine or tryptophan, this CDR3 likely reflects a read error. The J gene is TRBJ2-1, the V gene TRBV20-1; D is ambiguous. Per the germline V gene, CDR1 is DFQATT and CDR2 is SNEGSKA (reference sequence). V was trimmed by 5 bases and J by 4 bases, leaving 15 bases between them. This CDR3 region has 14 residues. DNA of the CDR3: TGCAGTGCTCCGGGTTCGCGGCGGTACAATGAGCAGTTCTCC. Translated, it gives CSAPGSRRYNEQFS.

This sequence joins TRBV7-2 and TRBJ2-1, with 12 bases identical to TRBD2. CDR1 SGHTA and CDR2 FQGNSA come from the germline V gene. The J segment lost 4 bases and the V segment lost 0 bases, leaving 7 bases of the junction unmatched. CDR3 size: 18 residues. The CDR3 DNA reads TGTGCCAGCAGCTTAGCGCTGGCTAGCGGGGGGGTATACAATGAGCAGTTCTTC. Amino acid sequence: CASSLALASGGVYNEQFF.

This clonotype was seen only a few times. The rearrangement joins TRBV7-3 to TRBJ1-1; 9 bases are a match to TRBD1. From germline, CDR1 is SGHTA and CDR2 FQGTGA. J gave up 1 base and V 5 bases, and 5 bases lay outside the gene matches. The CDR3 has 15 residues. The CDR3 loop reads CASSPQGAPNTEAFF. The CDR3 bases are TGTGCCAGCAGCCCACAGGGGGCCCCGAACACTGAAGCTTTCTTT.

This clonotype was recorded at least ten times. The genes are TRBV5-4 and TRBJ2-7, with 10 positions matching TRBD1. V dropped 5 bases and J dropped 0; count of bases not matched to a gene: 14. Germline CDR1 is SGHNT and CDR2 is YYREEE (reference sequence). This CDR3 region has 18 residues. CDR3 nucleotides: TGTGCCAGCAGTGTTCTTGGGACAGGGGAACAATACTCCTACGAGCAGTACTTC. Amino acids: CASSVLGTGEQYSYEQYF.

The J gene is TRBJ1-5, the V gene TRBV7-9; a weak D match, TRBD1 (5 bases). The CDR3 runs 13 residues. Germline values: CDR1 SEHNR, CDR2 FQNEAQ (reference sequence). Trimming took off 5 bases at V and 12 bases at J, with 17 bases between the two ends. The CDR3 DNA reads TGTGCCAGCAGCCGGGATCGGGTGGGGCTCCAGCATTTT. Protein product: CASSRDRVGLQHF.

This clonotype was observed a handful of times. The V call is TRBV7-8, the J call TRBJ1-4; D may be TRBD1 (6 bases). This CDR3 region has 15 residues. Germline V gives CDR1 SGHVS, CDR2 FQNEAQ. V was clipped by 7 bases and J by 8 bases, with 20 bases between them. CDR3 DNA: TGTGCCAGCAAAGACGGGGCAGGGGTCGGCGAAAAACTGTTTTTT. Amino acids: CASKDGAGVGEKLFF. The whole variable domain, filled in from reference TRBV7-8 and TRBJ1-4, reads GAGVSQSPRYKVAKRGQDVALRCDPISGHVSLFWYQQALGQGPEFLTYFQNEAQLDKSGLPSDRFFAERPEGSVSTLKIQRTQQEDSAVYLCASKDGAGVGEKLFFGSGTQLSVL.

This clonotype has a count of ten or more. The CDR3 loop is CASSPPGTQETQYF. Written as DNA, the CDR3 is TGTGCCAGCAGTCCTCCAGGGACACAAGAGACCCAGTACTTC. The gene calls are TRBV12-3 or TRBV12-4 and TRBJ2-5; D might be TRBD1 (6 bases). The V gene lost 5 bases and the J gene lost 2 bases, with 12 bases spanning the gap. The CDR3 runs to 14 residues.

This clonotype was observed a few times. The rearrangement links TRBV20-1 to TRBJ2-2; 7 bases match TRBD2. CDR3 length: 14 amino acids. Germline assignment: CDR1 DFQATT and CDR2 SNEGSKA (reference sequence). V shed 2 bases, J shed 6 bases, and the junction held 6 bases outside the gene matches. CDR3 coding DNA: TGCAGTGCTAGAAACCCGGGGGGAGCCGGGGAGCTGTTTTTT. Its protein product is CSARNPGGAGELFF.

The sample holds a few counts of this clonotype. CDR3 protein: CASSFPGLAGGVDTQYF. The CDR3 DNA follows: TGTGCCAGCAGTTTTCCCGGACTAGCGGGAGGTGTGGATACGCAGTATTTT. V usage is TRBV12-3 or TRBV12-4 and J usage is TRBJ2-3; 14 bases map to TRBD2. This CDR3 contains 17 residues. Unmatched junction bases numbered 8, after V lost 3 bases and J lost 6 bases.

This clonotype showed up just a few times. The chain recombines TRBV3-1 with TRBJ1-4; a possible D gene is TRBD1 (5 bases). CDR1 and CDR2 (germline): LGHDT, YNNKEL (reference sequence). The CDR3 is 13 amino acids. V lost 4 bases and J lost 7, with 10 bases in between. The CDR3 DNA is TGTGCCAGCAGCCTTCGGGACGCTGAAAAACTGTTTTTT. Its translation is CASSLRDAEKLFF.

The chain links TRBV15 to TRBJ1-5; 8 bases are a match to TRBD1. The germline CDR1 and CDR2 sequences are LNHNV and YYDKDF (reference sequence). The V gene end was trimmed by 5 bases and the J gene end by 0 bases; junction bases not matched to a gene: 6. The CDR3 is 16 amino acids. The CDR3 DNA reads TGTGCCACCAGCCATGGACAGGGCTATAGCAATCAGCCCCAGCATTTT. It specifies CATSHGQGYSNQPQHF.

This clonotype showed up just a few times. The chain employs TRBV6-4 and TRBJ2-3, with 11 bases identical to TRBD2. CDR1 MRHNA and CDR2 SNTAGT come from the germline V gene. V lost 6 bases and J lost 2; bases outside the gene matches: 4. The CDR3 contains 15 residues. The CDR3 sequence: CASRPLAGDTDTQYF. CDR3 DNA sequence: TGTGCCAGCAGACCACTAGCGGGGGACACAGATACGCAGTATTTT.

The chain has TRBV11-2 and TRBJ2-2; D remains unclear. Trimming took 4 bases from V and 5 from J, leaving 8 bases between them. This CDR3 is 13 amino acids long. Germline lookup yields CDR1 SGHAT and CDR2 FQNNGV. The CDR3 region is CASSSTLTGELFF. The CDR3 coding sequence is TGTGCCAGCAGCTCTACCTTAACCGGGGAGCTGTTTTTT.

The V gene is TRBV20-1, the J gene TRBJ2-5; 7 bases map to TRBD2. The CDR3 length is 13 residues. Trimming took 0 bases from V and 4 from J; bases not matched to a gene: 2. Germline lookup yields CDR1 DFQATT and CDR2 SNEGSKA (reference sequence). The DNA of the CDR3 is TGCAGTGCTAGAGATCCTAGCGGAGAGACCCAGTACTTC. This encodes CSARDPSGETQYF.

The rearrangement uses TRBV7-6 and TRBJ2-7; D tentatively reads TRBD1 or TRBD2 (5 bases each). The germline V gene encodes CDR1 SGHVS and CDR2 FNYEAQ. The V and J ends lost 6 bases and 3 bases respectively, with 15 bases between them. The length of the CDR3 is 14 residues. The CDR3 loop is CASSPPGRFYEQYF. Here the CDR3 DNA reads TGTGCCAGCAGTCCACCGGGGCGATTCTACGAGCAGTACTTC.